The rows below give T cell receptor beta chains drawn from one sample of a study of radiation and T cells in renal cell carcinoma. The method was immunoSEQ multiplex PCR; TCRdb's version includes in-frame clones alone and lacks a portion of them. The profile shows 150,000 to 200,000 clones, 88% of them singletons. The material sequenced was blood, taken from a patient whose treatment included radiotherapy and nephrectomy. The receptors here all came from a woman between 50 and 59 years old with renal cell carcinoma. CDR3s include the opening cysteine and the closing phenylalanine or tryptophan.

V gene	CDR3 protein
TRBV6-6	CASSYSGENTEAFF
TRBV7-9	CASSFGGTDTQYF
TRBV18	CASSRATNEKLFF
TRBV23-1	CASSQSPGGVSTEAFF
TRBV5-1	CASSLTSEGTEAFF
TRBV7-2	CASRVDSSSGANVLTF
TRBV7-8	CASSLDKERTIYF
TRBV19	CASSPPGRGSYGYTF
TRBV7-8	CASSRTRDYGYTF
TRBV6-1	CASREDPGSGEKLFF
TRBV19	CASSVEGLSNQPQHF
TRBV5-1	CASSPGLAGVLETQYF
TRBV5-6	CASRPSGTGGDEQYF
TRBV5-8	CASSRELNTEAFF
TRBV29-1	CSVDEAGYGYTF
TRBV6-6	CASQTPGQSTYEQYF
TRBV19	CASSPWGKETQYF
TRBV19	CASSMGGQQETQYF
TRBV9	CASSRRPGQGSSSYNSPLHF
TRBV21-1	CASGQWGETYNSPLHF
TRBV2	CASTKGHTYGYTF
TRBV30	CAWSVKVPGEAFF
TRBV5-1	CASQIRGGNEKLFF
TRBV9	CASSVEGQGTEAFF
TRBV5-1	CASSLASSKETQYF